This T cell receptor beta chain was profiled in a study of cytomegalovirus exposure and HLA in healthy donors. On the study more broadly: As an earlier analysis found, roughly 170 million T cells yielded approximately 100 million unique TCR beta sequences. Overall study results and limits: Reports indicate that TCR beta sequences accurately predicted the HLA-A and HLA-B alleles of most subjects. Later analysis showed TCR association rates varying by HLA locus, highest for DRB1 and lowest for HLA-C. In a later analysis, a missense DCLRE1C variant was linked to TCR beta V- and J-gene trimming.

The CDR3 contains 13 residues. CDR1 and CDR2 from the germline V gene are MNHEY and SVGAGI. Trimming shortened V by 6 bases and J by 1 base, and 8 bases separated the two germline ends. As for this clone: The antigen is not known.

PCR amplification relied on 60 Vbeta primers (plus 13 Jbeta primers). Sequenced by immunoSEQ multiplex PCR; TCRdb stores in-frame clones only, minus some. The sample lists around 170,000 clones, approximately 84% occurring once. The sequenced sample was PBMCs. The chain joins TRBV6-5 to TRBJ2-3; D gene uncertain. This sequence originates from a man aged 45-65 years in good health and CMV-seropositive. CDR3 sequence (DNA): TGTGCCAGCAGCCTCCCGGGCACAGATACGCAGTATTTT. Translated: CASSLPGTDTQYF.